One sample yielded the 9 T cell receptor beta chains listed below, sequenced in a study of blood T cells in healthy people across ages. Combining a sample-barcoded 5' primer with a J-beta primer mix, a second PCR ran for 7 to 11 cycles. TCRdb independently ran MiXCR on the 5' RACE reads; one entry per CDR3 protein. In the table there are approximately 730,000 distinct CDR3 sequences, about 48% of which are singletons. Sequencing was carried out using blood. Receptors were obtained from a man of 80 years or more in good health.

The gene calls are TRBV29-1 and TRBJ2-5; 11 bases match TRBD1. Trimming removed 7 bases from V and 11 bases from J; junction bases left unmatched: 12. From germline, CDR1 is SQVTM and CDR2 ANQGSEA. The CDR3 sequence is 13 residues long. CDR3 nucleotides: TGCAGCGCGGCCGGGACAGGGGGGCGGGAGCAGTACTTC. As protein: CSAAGTGGREQYF.

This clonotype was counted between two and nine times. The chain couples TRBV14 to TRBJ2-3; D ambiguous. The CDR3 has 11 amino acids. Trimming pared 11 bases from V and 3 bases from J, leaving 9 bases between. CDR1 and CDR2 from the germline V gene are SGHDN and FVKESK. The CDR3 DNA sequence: TGTGCCCGTCCCCTAACAGATACGCAGTATTTT. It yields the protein CARPLTDTQYF.

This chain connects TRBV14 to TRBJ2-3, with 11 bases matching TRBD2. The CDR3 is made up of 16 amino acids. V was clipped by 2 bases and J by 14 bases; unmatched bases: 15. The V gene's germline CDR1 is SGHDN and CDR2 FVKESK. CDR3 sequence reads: CASSQTSGSRYRYAYF. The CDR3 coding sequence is TGTGCCAGCAGCCAAACTAGCGGGAGTAGGTACAGATACGCGTATTTT.

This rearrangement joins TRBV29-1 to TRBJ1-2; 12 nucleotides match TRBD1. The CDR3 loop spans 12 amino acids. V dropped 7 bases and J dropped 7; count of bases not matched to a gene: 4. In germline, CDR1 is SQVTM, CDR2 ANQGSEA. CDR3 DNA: TGCAGCGGGAGGGACAGGGGGCCTGGCTACACCTTC. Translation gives CSGRDRGPGYTF.

The CDR3 region has the DNA TGTGCCAGCAGTATCGGAGGGATACGCACAGATACGCAGTATTTT. Protein sequence: CASSIGGIRTDTQYF. This sequence joins TRBV11-2 and TRBJ2-3; tentatively, D is TRBD2 (6 bases). V gave up 6 bases and J gave up 1 base, with 14 bases separating them. The CDR3 is 15 amino acids. Germline CDR1 is SGHAT and CDR2 is FQNNGV.

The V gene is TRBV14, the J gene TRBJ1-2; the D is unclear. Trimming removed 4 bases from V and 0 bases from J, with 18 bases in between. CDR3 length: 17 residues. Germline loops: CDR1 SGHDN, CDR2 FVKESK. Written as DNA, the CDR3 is TGTGCCAGCAGCCCCACTACCGACACCCAATCTAACTATGGCTACACCTTC. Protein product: CASSPTTDTQSNYGYTF.

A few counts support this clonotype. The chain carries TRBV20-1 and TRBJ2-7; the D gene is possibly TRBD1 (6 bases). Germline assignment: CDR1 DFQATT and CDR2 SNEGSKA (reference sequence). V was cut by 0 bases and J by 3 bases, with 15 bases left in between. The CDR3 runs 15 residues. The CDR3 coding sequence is TGCAGTGCTAGAGATCAGGGCAGGGGAAACTACGAGCAGTACTTC. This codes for CSARDQGRGNYEQYF.

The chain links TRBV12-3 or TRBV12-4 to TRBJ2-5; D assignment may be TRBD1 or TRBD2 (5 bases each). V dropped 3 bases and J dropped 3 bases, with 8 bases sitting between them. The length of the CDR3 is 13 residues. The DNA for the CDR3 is TGTGCCAGCAGTTTTCTGGGGGAAGAGACCCAGTACTTC. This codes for CASSFLGEETQYF.

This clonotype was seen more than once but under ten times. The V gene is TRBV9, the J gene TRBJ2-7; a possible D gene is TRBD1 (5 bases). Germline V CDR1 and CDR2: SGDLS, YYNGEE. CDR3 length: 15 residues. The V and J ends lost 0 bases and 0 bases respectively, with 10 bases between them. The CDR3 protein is CASSVATGSSYEQYF. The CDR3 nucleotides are TGTGCCAGCAGCGTAGCTACAGGTTCCTCCTACGAGCAGTACTTC. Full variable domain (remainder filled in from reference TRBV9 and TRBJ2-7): DSGVTQTPKHLITATGQRVTLRCSPRSGDLSVYWYQQSLDQGLQFLIQYYNGEERAKGNILERFSAQQFPDLHSELNLSSLELGDSALYFCASSVATGSSYEQYFGPGTRLTVT.